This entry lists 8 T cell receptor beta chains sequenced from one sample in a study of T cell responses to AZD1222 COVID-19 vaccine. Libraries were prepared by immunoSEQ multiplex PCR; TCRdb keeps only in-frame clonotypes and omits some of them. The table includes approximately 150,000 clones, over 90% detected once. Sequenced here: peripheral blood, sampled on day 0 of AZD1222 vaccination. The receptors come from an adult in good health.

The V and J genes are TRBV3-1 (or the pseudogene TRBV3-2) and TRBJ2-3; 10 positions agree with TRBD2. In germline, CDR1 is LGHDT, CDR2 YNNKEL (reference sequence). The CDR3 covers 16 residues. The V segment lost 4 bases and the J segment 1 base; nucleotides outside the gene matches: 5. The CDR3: CASSPWLAGGTDTQYF. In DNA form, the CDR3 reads TGTGCCAGCAGCCCTTGGCTAGCGGGGGGCACAGATACGCAGTATTTT.

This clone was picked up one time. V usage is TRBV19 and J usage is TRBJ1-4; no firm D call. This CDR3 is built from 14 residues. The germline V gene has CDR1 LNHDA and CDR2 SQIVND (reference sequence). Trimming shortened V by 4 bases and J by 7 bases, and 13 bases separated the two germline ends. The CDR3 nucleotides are TGTGCCAGTAGTACCCCCCGGGCCCTTGAAAAACTGTTTTTT. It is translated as CASSTPRALEKLFF.

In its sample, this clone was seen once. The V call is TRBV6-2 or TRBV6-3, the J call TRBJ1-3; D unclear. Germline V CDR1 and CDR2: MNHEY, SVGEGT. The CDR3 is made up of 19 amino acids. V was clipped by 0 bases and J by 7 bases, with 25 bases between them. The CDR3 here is CASSYSIRSNLAGANTIYF. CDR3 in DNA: TGTGCCAGCAGTTACTCGATCAGATCTAACCTCGCCGGAGCCAACACCATATATTTT.

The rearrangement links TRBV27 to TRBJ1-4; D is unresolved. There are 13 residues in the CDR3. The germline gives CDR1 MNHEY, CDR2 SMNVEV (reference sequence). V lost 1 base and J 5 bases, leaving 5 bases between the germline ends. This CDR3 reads CASSLLGNEKLFF. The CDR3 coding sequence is TGTGCCAGCAGTTTATTAGGGAATGAAAAACTGTTTTTT.

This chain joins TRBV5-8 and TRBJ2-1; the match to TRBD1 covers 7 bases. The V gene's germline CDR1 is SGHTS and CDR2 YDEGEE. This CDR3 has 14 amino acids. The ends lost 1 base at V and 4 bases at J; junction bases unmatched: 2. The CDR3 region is CASSLWGQYNEQFF. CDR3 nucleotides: TGTGCCAGCAGCTTGTGGGGACAGTACAATGAGCAGTTCTTC.

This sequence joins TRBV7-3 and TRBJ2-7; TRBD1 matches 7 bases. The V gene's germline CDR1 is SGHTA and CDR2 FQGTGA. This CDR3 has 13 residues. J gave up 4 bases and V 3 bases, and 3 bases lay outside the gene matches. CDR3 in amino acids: CASSLNRGYEQYF. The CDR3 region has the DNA TGTGCCAGCAGCTTGAACAGGGGTTACGAGCAGTACTTC. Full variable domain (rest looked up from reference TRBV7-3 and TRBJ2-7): GAGVSQTPSNKVTEKGKYVELRCDPISGHTALYWYRQSLGQGPEFLIYFQGTGAADDSGLPNDRFFAVRPEGSVSTLKIQRTERGDSAVYLCASSLNRGYEQYFGPGTRLTVT.

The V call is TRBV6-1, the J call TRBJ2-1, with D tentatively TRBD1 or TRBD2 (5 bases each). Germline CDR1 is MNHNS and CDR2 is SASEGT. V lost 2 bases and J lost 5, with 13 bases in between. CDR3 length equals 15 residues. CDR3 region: CASSERGRGDNEQFF. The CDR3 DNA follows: TGTGCCAGCAGTGAAAGGGGACGAGGAGACAATGAGCAGTTCTTC.

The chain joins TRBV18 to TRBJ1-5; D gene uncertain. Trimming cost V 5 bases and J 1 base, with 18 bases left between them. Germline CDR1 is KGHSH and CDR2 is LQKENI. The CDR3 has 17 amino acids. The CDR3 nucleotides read TGTGCCAGCTCAAAAGGTGGACCCGGTCAGAGCAATCAGCCCCAGCATTTT. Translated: CASSKGGPGQSNQPQHF.